This T cell receptor beta chain is from a study of blood T cell repertoires in COVID-19. TCRdb's copy holds only in-frame clones and misses some; the assay was immunoSEQ multiplex PCR. Here the sample spans more than 80,000 clones, around nine tenths being singletons. The receptor was derived from a woman aged 60-75 years with COVID-19, enrolled during active disease. The sample comprised peripheral blood.

CDR3 coding DNA: TGCGCCAGCAGACAACTTAGCCTAGCGGGGGGTTACAATGAGCAGTTCTTC. Translation: CASRQLSLAGGYNEQFF. The rearrangement joins TRBV5-1 to TRBJ2-1; 11 bases are shared with TRBD2. CDR3 length: 17 residues. The germline V gene encodes CDR1 SGHRS and CDR2 YFSETQ. J lost 4 bases, V lost 5 bases, and 11 bases had no gene match.